Described below is a single TCR beta chain sequence and its context. TCRdb keeps only in-frame clones here, not all; method: immunoSEQ multiplex PCR. The profile covers around 140,000 clones, with 84% appearing a single time and approximately 2.4% taken by the ten largest. This entry is derived from a study of blood T cell repertoires in COVID-19. Whole-study context: PBMCs, B-cell-depleted T cells, or T cells were the source of the cDNA or gDNA that made up the material.

The V gene's germline CDR1 is SGHNT and CDR2 YYREEE (reference sequence). This CDR3 contains 16 residues. The V end was cut by 7 bases, the J end by 4 bases, with 21 bases between. Sequencing was carried out using PBMCs or T cells enriched from blood (not recorded which). V usage is TRBV5-4 and J usage is TRBJ1-3; D ambiguous. The receptor was derived from a man aged 40-49 years with acute COVID-19. This chain's CDR3 is CASGKIKEGTGNTIYF. The DNA for the CDR3 is TGTGCCAGCGGCAAGATCAAGGAGGGCACGGGAAACACCATATATTTT.